This T cell receptor beta chain is from a study of shared clonotypes between healthy human individuals. Across the whole study: The donors, two women and a few men, were aged 18 to 49. Each donor contributed plates that comprised three CD4 naive, three CD4 memory, two CD8 naive and one CD8 memory. Study findings and constraints: Non-shared clonotypes had lower generation probabilities than those shared by all four donors. Of the naive CD4 clonotypes, around 4.9% were shared across several donors.

The table came from immunoSEQ multiplex PCR; TCRdb's copy has only in-frame clones and leaves some out. The sample carries approximately 2.4 million clones, 90% to 97% recorded once. As to this clone: Its antigen is as yet unknown.

Germline CDR1 and CDR2: SGHTA and FQGTGA. This CDR3 contains 16 residues. V was clipped by 5 bases and J by 0 bases, with 14 bases between them. The TCR sequence derives from a man between 18 and 29 years old in good health. The gene calls are TRBV7-3 and TRBJ1-3; D is unresolved. The specimen was naive CD4+ T cells sorted from blood. Subset indicated: CD45RA+ positively selected. CDR3 nucleotides: TGTGCCAGCAGCAAAGATGGAGAGAGCTCTGGAAACACCATATATTTT. It translates to CASSKDGESSGNTIYF.